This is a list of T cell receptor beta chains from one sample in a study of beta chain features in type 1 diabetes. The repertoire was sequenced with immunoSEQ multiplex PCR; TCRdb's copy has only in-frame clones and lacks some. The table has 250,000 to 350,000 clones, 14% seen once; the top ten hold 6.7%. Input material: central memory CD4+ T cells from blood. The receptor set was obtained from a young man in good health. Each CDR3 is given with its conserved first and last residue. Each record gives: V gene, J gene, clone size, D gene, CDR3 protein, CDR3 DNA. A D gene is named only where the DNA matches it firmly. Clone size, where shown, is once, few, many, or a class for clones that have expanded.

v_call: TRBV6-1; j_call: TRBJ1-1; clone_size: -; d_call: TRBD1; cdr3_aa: CASPGQGGSEAFF; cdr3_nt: TGTGCCAGTCCGGGACAGGGGGGATCTGAAGCTTTCTTT
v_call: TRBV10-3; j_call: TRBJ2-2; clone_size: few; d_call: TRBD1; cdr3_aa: CAISRQGSTGELFF; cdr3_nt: TGTGCCATCAGCCGACAGGGGTCGACCGGGGAGCTGTTTTTT
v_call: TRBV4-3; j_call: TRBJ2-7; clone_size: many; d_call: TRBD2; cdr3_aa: CASSQDPLAGAYEQYF; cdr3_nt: TGCGCCAGCAGCCAAGATCCCCTAGCGGGGGCCTACGAGCAGTACTTC
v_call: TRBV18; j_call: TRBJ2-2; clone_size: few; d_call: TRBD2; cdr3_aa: CASSPTSGNTGELFF; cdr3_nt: TGTGCCAGCTCACCGACTAGCGGAAACACCGGGGAGCTGTTTTTT
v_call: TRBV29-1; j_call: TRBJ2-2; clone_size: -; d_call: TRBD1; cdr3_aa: CSVGTGNTGELFF; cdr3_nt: TGCAGCGTAGGGACAGGGAACACCGGGGAGCTGTTTTTT
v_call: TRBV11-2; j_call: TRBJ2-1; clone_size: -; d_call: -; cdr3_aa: CASSPYYEQFF; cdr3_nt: TGTGCCAGCAGCCCGTATTATGAGCAGTTCTTC
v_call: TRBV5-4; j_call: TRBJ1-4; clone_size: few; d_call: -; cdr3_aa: CASSLGLINEKLFF; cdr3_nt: TGTGCCAGCAGCTTGGGACTAATAAATGAAAAACTGTTTTTT
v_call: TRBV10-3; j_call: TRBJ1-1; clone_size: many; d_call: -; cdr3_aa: CATSREGTEAFF; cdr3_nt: TGTGCCACGTCTCGCGAGGGGACTGAAGCTTTCTTT
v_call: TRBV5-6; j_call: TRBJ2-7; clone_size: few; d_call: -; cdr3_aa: CASSSTIHEQYF; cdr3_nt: TGTGCCAGCAGCTCGACCATTCACGAGCAGTACTTC
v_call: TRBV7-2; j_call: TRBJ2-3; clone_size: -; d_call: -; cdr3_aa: CASSLSTDTQYF; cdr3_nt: TGTGCCAGCAGCTTGAGTACAGATACGCAGTATTTT
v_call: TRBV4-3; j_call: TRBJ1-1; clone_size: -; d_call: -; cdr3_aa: CASSQEVVGVTEAFF; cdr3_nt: TGCGCCAGCAGCCAAGAGGTTGTCGGTGTCACTGAAGCTTTCTTT
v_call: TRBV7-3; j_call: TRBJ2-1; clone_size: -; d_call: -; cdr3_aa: CASSIRTAPKSEQFF; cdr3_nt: TGTGCCAGCAGCATTAGGACTGCCCCGAAGTCTGAGCAGTTCTTC
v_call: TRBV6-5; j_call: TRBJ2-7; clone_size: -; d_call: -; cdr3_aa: CASSYRELREQYF; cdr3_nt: TGTGCCAGCAGTTACAGGGAGCTAAGGGAGCAGTACTTC
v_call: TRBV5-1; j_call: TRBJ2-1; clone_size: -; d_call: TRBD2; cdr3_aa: CASSLVAGGSYEQFF; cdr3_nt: TGCGCCAGCAGCTTGGTAGCGGGAGGATCCTATGAGCAGTTCTTC
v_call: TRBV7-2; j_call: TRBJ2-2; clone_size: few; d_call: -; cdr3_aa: CASSLEDHTGELFF; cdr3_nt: TGTGCCAGCAGCTTAGAGGACCACACCGGGGAGCTGTTTTTT
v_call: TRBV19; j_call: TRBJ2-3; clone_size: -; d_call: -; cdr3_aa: CASAGSSTDTQYF; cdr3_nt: TGTGCCAGTGCGGGGTCTAGCACAGATACGCAGTATTTT